This TCR beta chain was sequenced during a study of shared clonotypes between healthy human individuals. Germline CDR1 is SGHVS and CDR2 is FNYEAQ. This CDR3 is 13 amino acids long. Trimming pared 3 bases from V and 1 base from J, leaving 6 bases between. Sequenced by immunoSEQ multiplex PCR; TCRdb stores in-frame clones only, minus some. The top ten clones hold approximately 1.8% of a sample with more than 550,000 clones, around 70% of them seen once. This chain links TRBV7-6 with TRBJ1-1; D is unresolved. This TCR was sampled from a woman in her 30s in good health. The specimen sequenced was memory CD4+ T cells sorted from blood. Indicated subset: CD45RA-negative fraction. CDR3 loop: CASSFGRNTEAFF. CDR3 nucleotides: TGTGCCAGCAGCTTCGGACGGAACACTGAAGCTTTCTTT.